In its sample, the clone carrying this TCR beta chain was seen once. These data are taken from a study of technical replicates of blood from a handful of donors. Sequenced by immunoSEQ multiplex PCR; TCRdb stores in-frame clones only, minus some. This sample has tens of thousands of clones, with about 96% found just once. The V gene lost 1 base and the J gene lost 4 bases, with 17 bases spanning the gap. The germline V gene encodes CDR1 LGHNA and CDR2 YSLEER. The CDR3 sequence is 17 residues long. The clonotype was recovered from a human donor in good health. V is TRBV4-3 and J is TRBJ2-1; possibly TRBD2 for D (6 bases). The sample was T cells isolated from PBMCs. The CDR3 sequence is CASSQAGGPDSYNEQFF. The CDR3 DNA reads TGCGCCAGCAGCCAAGCCGGAGGGCCGGACTCTTACAATGAGCAGTTCTTC.